Sequencing of this T cell receptor (beta chain) was carried out in a study of STAT5B mutations in CD4+ large granular lymphocyte leukemia. The wider study: The CDR3 'QG' motif was associated with a particular HLA allele among healthy donors.

In the source study's methods: A productive frequency of 2.59 x 10-5 was the lowest detectable. Profiled with immunoSEQ multiplex PCR; TCRdb holds only in-frame clones, not every one. The V and J calls and the clone size are those of that table, but D and trimming were determined from the DNA. The table lists almost 30,000 clones, 65% to 80% of them singletons. The CDR3 consists of 14 residues. CDR1 is SEHNR and CDR2 is FQNEAQ in the germline V gene (reference sequence). The V and J ends lost 5 bases and 1 base respectively, with 11 bases between them. Sequencing used CD4+ T cells from blood buffy coats. The chain has TRBV7-9 and TRBJ2-5; perhaps TRBD2 as D (7 bases). This clonotype originated in a human donor in good health. Here the CDR3 DNA reads TGTGCCAGCAGCACAGGGAGGGGCCAAGAGACCCAGTACTTC. Its translation: CASSTGRGQETQYF.